A single sample is the source of the 5 T cell receptor beta chains below, sequenced in a study of cytomegalovirus exposure and HLA in healthy donors listed by TCRdb under 2017. Library creation used the immunoSEQ multiplex PCR assay. For the multiplex PCR, a mixture combining 60 forward primers for TCR Vbeta segments and 13 reverse primers for TCR Jbeta segments was used. TCRdb carries this immuneACCESS record with in-frame sequences only. Its versions omit some clonotypes, under half of them owing to an unresolved V gene in the studies checked, with the rest unexplained. The table for this sample lists 110,000 or so clones; roughly 70% of them were counted only once. Over 6.5% of the sample is held by the ten biggest clonotypes. Source material: PBMCs. These TCRs come from a man between 18 and 29 years old in good health and CMV-seropositive.

The genes are TRBV11-3 and TRBJ2-3, with 7 positions matching TRBD2. Germline-derived CDR1 and CDR2 are SGHNT and YENEEA. This CDR3 spans 16 amino acids. The trim removed 5 bases at V and 3 bases at J, leaving 11 bases unmatched. The CDR3 here is CASSLGLGSDTDTQYF. The CDR3 nucleotides are TGTGCCAGCAGCCTCGGACTAGGTTCGGATACAGATACGCAGTATTTT.

This chain connects TRBV6-1 to TRBJ1-5; 7 bases are a match to TRBD1. There are 15 residues in the CDR3. CDR1 MNHNS and CDR2 SASEGT come from the germline V gene. V shed 4 bases, J shed 7 bases, and the junction held 10 bases outside the gene matches. The CDR3 bases are TGTGCCAGCAGTGTCCGACAGGGCGCCCAGCAGCCCCAGCATTTT. Translated, it gives CASSVRQGAQQPQHF.

The chain carries TRBV27 and TRBJ1-1; 10 nucleotides line up with TRBD1. This CDR3 region has 16 residues. Germline V gene data show CDR1 as MNHEY and CDR2 as SMNVEV (reference sequence). The trim removed 6 bases at V and 1 base at J, leaving 8 bases unmatched. The CDR3 sequence: CASRKSRTGGNTEAFF. The DNA for the CDR3 is TGTGCCAGCAGAAAAAGCAGGACAGGGGGGAACACTGAAGCTTTCTTT.

The table lists this clone with a few counts. This sequence joins TRBV27 and TRBJ2-1; possible D gene TRBD2, 6 bases. The ends were cut back, 3 bases at V and 0 bases at J, with 12 bases in the middle. This CDR3 has 16 amino acids. Germline CDR1 MNHEY, CDR2 SMNVEV (reference sequence). The CDR3 nucleotides are TGTGCCAGCAGTTTCCCAGTGGGGGGCTCCTACAATGAGCAGTTCTTC. Its translation is CASSFPVGGSYNEQFF.

J is TRBJ1-6 and V is TRBV14; no firm D call. This CDR3 comprises 14 residues. Trimming pared 4 bases from V and 9 bases from J, leaving 13 bases between. Germline V gene sequence: CDR1 SGHDN, CDR2 FVKESK. DNA of the CDR3: TGTGCCAGCAGCCCCCCCGGGAGGTCTTCACCCCTCCACTTT. This sequence encodes CASSPPGRSSPLHF.